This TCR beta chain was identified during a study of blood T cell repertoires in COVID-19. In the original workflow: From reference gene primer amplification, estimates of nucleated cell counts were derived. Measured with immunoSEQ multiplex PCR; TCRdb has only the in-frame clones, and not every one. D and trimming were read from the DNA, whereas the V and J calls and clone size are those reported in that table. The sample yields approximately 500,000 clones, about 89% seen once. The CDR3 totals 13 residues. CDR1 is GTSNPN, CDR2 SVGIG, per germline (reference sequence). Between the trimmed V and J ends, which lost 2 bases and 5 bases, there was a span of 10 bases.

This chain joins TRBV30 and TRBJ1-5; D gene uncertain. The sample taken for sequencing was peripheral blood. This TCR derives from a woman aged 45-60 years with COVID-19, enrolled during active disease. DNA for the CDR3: TGTGCCTGGAGTTTTTACAGAGATCAGCCCCAGCATTTT. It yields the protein CAWSFYRDQPQHF.